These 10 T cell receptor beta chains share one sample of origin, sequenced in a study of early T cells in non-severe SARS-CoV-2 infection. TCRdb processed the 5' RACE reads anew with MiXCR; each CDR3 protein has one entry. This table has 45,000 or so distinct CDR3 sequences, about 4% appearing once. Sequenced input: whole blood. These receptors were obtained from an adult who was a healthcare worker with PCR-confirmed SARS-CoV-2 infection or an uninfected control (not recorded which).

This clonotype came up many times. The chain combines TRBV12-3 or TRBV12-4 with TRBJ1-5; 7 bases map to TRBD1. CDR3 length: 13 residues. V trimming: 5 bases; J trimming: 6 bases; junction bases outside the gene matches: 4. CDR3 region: CASSETGIQPQHF. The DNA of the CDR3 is TGTGCCAGCAGTGAGACAGGGATTCAGCCCCAGCATTTT.

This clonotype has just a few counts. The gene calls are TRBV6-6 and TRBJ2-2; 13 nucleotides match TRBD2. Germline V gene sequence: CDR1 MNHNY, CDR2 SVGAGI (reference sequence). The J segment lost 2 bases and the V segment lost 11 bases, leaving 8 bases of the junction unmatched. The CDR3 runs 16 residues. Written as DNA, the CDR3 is TGTGCCGCTTGGGGACTAGCGGGGACCAACACCGGGGAGCTGTTTTTT. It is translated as CAAWGLAGTNTGELFF.

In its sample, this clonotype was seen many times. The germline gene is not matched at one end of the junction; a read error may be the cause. DNA for the CDR3: TGTGCTAGCAGCTTGGGACTAGCGGGACCCCAAGAGACCCAGTACTTC. Encoded protein: CASSLGLAGPQETQYF. The chain carries TRBV7-7 and TRBJ2-5; 13 nucleotides agree with TRBD2. Looked up from germline, CDR1 is SSHAT and CDR2 is FNYEAQ (reference sequence). The CDR3 spans 16 residues.

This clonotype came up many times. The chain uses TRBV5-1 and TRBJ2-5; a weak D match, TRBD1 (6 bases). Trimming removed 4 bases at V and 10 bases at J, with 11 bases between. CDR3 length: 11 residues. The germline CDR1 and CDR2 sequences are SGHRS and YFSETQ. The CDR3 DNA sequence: TGCGCCAGCAGCGAGGGACACATCCAGTACTTC. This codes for CASSEGHIQYF.

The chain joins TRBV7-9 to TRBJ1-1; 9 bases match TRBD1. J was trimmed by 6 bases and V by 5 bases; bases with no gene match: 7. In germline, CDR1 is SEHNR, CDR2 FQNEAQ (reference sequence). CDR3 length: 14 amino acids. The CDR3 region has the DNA TGTGCCAGCAGCCAAACAGGGGGCGTCCCTGAAGCTTTCTTT. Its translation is CASSQTGGVPEAFF.

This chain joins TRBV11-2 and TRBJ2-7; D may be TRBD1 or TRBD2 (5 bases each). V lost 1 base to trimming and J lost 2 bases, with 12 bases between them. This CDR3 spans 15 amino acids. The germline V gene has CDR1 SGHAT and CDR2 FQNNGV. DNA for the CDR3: TGTGCCAGCAGCTTAGCCCGGGACCCAGCCTACGAGCAGTACTTC. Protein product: CASSLARDPAYEQYF.

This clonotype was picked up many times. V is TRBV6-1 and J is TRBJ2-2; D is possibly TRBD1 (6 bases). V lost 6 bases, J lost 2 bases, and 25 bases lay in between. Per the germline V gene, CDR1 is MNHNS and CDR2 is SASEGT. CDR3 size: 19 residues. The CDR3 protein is CASSAHTGPTPPNTGELFF. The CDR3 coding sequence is TGTGCCAGCAGCGCCCATACAGGGCCCACTCCCCCCAACACCGGGGAGCTGTTTTTT.

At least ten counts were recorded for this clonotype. CDR3 residues: CSARSPGLARNEQFF. The CDR3 bases are TGCAGTGCTAGAAGCCCGGGACTAGCGAGGAATGAGCAGTTCTTC. This sequence joins TRBV20-1 and TRBJ2-1; 10 bases align to TRBD2. From germline, CDR1 is DFQATT and CDR2 SNEGSKA (reference sequence). The V segment lost 2 bases and the J segment 7 bases; nucleotides outside the gene matches: 8. The length of the CDR3 is 15 residues.

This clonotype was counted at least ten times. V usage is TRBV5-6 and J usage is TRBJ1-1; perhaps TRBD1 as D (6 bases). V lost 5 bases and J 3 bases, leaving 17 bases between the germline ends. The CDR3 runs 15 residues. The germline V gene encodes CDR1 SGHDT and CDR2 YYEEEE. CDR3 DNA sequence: TGTGCCAGCAGGCCCACAGGGTTAGAGGACACTGAAGCTTTCTTT. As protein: CASRPTGLEDTEAFF.

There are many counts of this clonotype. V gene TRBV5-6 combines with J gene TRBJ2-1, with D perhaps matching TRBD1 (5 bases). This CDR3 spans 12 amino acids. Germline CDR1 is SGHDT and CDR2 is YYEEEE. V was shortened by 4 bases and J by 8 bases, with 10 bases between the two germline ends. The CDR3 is CASSGRGYEQFF. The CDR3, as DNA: TGTGCCAGCAGCGGAAGGGGCTATGAGCAGTTCTTC.